This entry lists 8 T cell receptor beta chains sequenced from one sample in a study of blood T cell repertoires in COVID-19. Sequencing was performed with immunoSEQ multiplex PCR; in TCRdb, only in-frame clones are kept and a portion is missing. Of about 110,000 clones listed, 86% were seen once; the top ten hold almost 4.5%. The sequenced sample consisted of peripheral blood. The receptor source for this set is a man aged 40-49 years with acute or convalescent COVID-19.

This chain connects TRBV5-4 to TRBJ2-4; TRBD1 aligns across 7 bases. The CDR3 has 14 amino acids. Germline-derived CDR1 and CDR2 are SGHNT and YYREEE (reference sequence). J lost 8 bases, V lost 3 bases, and 8 bases had no gene match. The CDR3 DNA sequence: TGTGCCAGCAGCTCACAGGGGTTTGGGGACATTCAGTACTTC. Protein product: CASSSQGFGDIQYF. The complete variable domain, with remaining parts taken from reference TRBV5-4 and TRBJ2-4, reads ETGVTQSPTHLIKTRGQQVTLRCSSQSGHNTVSWYQQALGQGPQFIFQYYREEENGRGNFPPRFSGLQFPNYSSELNVNALELDDSALYLCASSSQGFGDIQYFGAGTRLSVL.

The gene calls are TRBV7-8 and TRBJ1-1; weak D call: TRBD1 (5 bases). CDR1 is SGHVS, CDR2 FQNEAQ, per germline. Trimming removed 7 bases at V and 0 bases at J, with 12 bases between. The CDR3 has 14 amino acids. This chain's CDR3 is CASTRPDMNTEAFF. For the CDR3, the DNA is TGTGCCAGCACCCGGCCGGACATGAACACTGAAGCTTTCTTT.

This chain uses TRBV2 with TRBJ2-5, with 7 positions matching TRBD1. Germline-derived CDR1 and CDR2 are SNHLY and FYNNEI. This CDR3 is built from 13 residues. The trim removed 8 bases at V and 2 bases at J, leaving 5 bases unmatched. The CDR3 here is CASRRDRQETQYF. The CDR3 coding sequence is TGTGCCAGCCGCCGGGACAGACAAGAGACCCAGTACTTC.

This sequence joins TRBV19 and TRBJ2-1; D possibly corresponds to TRBD1 (5 bases). The CDR3 sequence is 14 residues long. Deletions cut 5 bases from V and 7 bases from J, with 15 bases between. The V gene's germline CDR1 is LNHDA and CDR2 SQIVND (reference sequence). The CDR3 region has the DNA TGTGCCAGTAGTTGGACAAACAACGGGAATGAGCAGTTCTTC. It yields the protein CASSWTNNGNEQFF.

The chain employs TRBV6-5 and TRBJ2-1; 9 bases agree with TRBD1. The germline CDR1 and CDR2 sequences are MNHEY and SVGAGI. V shed 6 bases, J shed 13 bases, and the junction held 10 bases outside the gene matches. The CDR3 spans 13 residues. CDR3 bases: TGTGCCAGCAGGCAACGGGACAGGGCACCCCAGTTCTTC. It specifies CASRQRDRAPQFF.

This chain connects TRBV11-3 to TRBJ2-2, with TRBD1 matching 8 bases. V gave up 7 bases and J gave up 1 base; unmatched junction bases: 17. CDR3 length: 19 amino acids. Looked up from germline, CDR1 is SGHNT and CDR2 is YENEEA. CDR3 in DNA: TGTGCCAGCACGTCTCCGGCAGGGGGCGCCAATCGGAACACCGGGGAGCTGTTTTTT. This gives the protein CASTSPAGGANRNTGELFF.

J is TRBJ1-1 and V is TRBV30; tentative D call: TRBD1 (5 bases). The germline CDR1 and CDR2 sequences are GTSNPN and SVGIG (reference sequence). Trimming shortened V by 8 bases and J by 0 bases, and 13 bases separated the two germline ends. The CDR3 covers 13 residues. The CDR3 DNA follows: TGTGCCATAAGGAGGGGCATGAACACTGAAGCTTTCTTT. Amino acid sequence: CAIRRGMNTEAFF.

V usage is TRBV6-5 and J usage is TRBJ1-2; 8 bases match TRBD1. Germline-derived CDR1 and CDR2 are MNHEY and SVGAGI. This CDR3 is built from 12 residues. Trimming at V came to 7 bases and at J to 7 bases, leaving 5 bases not matched to a gene. The CDR3 spells CASTSGQGGYTF. CDR3 bases: TGTGCCAGCACCTCCGGACAGGGTGGCTACACCTTC.